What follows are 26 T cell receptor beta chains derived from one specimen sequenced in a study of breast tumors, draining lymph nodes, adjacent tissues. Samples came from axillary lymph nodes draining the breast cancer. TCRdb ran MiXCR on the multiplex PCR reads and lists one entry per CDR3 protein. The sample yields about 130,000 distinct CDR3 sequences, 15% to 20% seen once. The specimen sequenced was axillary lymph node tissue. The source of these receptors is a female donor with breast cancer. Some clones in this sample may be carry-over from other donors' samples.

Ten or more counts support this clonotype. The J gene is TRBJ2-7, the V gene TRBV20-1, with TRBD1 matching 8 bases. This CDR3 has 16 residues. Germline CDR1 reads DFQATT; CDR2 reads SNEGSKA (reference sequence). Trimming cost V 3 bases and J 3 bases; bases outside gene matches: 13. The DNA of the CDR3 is TGCAGTGCTAGTACACTCCCTGGACAGGGAGTCTACGAGCAGTACTTC. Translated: CSASTLPGQGVYEQYF.

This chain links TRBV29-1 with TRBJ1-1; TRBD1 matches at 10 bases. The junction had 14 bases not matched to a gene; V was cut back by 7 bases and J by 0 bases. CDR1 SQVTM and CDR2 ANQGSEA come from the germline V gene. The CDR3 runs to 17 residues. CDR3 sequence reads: CSALPGQGSTLNTEAFF. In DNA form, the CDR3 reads TGCAGCGCCCTCCCGGGACAGGGGTCTACATTGAACACTGAAGCTTTCTTT.

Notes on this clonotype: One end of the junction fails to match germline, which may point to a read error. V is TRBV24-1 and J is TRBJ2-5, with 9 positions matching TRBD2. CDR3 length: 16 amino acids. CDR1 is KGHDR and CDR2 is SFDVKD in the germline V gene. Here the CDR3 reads CAASDRTSEIQETQYF. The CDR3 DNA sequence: TGTGCCGCCAGTGATCGGACTAGCGAGATTCAAGAGACCCAGTACTTC.

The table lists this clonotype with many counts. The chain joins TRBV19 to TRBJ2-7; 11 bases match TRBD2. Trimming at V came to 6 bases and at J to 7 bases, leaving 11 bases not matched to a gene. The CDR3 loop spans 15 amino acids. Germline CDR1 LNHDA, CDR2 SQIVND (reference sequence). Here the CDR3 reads CASRRGSGRAEEQYF. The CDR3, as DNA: TGTGCCAGTAGGCGGGGTAGCGGGAGGGCCGAGGAGCAGTACTTC.

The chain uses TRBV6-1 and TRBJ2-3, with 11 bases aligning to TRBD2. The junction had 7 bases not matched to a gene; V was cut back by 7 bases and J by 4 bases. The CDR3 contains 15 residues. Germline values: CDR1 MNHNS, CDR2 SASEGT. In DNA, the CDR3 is TGTGCCAGCACCCGACTAGCGGGGAGCTCAGATACGCAGTATTTT. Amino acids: CASTRLAGSSDTQYF.

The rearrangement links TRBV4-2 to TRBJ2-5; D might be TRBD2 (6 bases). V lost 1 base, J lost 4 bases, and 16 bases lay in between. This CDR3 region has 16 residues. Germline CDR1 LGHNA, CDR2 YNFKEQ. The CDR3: CASSQVSGQGGETQYF. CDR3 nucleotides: TGTGCCAGCAGCCAAGTCAGTGGGCAGGGAGGAGAGACCCAGTACTTC.

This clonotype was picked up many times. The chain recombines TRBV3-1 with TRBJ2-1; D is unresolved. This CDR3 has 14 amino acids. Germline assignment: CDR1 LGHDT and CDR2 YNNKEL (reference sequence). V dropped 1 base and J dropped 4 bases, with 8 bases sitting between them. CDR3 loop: CASSQVGGYNEQFF. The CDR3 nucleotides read TGTGCCAGCAGCCAAGTGGGCGGTTACAATGAGCAGTTCTTC.

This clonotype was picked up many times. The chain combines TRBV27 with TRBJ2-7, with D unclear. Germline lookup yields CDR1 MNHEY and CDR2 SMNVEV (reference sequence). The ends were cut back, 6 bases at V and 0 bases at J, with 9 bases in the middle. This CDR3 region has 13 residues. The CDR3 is CASRRISSYEQYF. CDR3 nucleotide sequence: TGTGCCAGCAGACGGATTAGCTCCTACGAGCAGTACTTC.

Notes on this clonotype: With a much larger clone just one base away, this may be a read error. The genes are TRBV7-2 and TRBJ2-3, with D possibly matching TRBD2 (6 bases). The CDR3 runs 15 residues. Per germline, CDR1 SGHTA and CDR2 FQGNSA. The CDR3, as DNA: TGTGCCAGCAGCTCCCAGGAGGGGCGCACAGATACGCGGTATTTT. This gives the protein CASSSQEGRTDTRYF. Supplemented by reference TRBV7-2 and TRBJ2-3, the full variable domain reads GAGVSQSPSNKVTEKGKDVELRCDPISGHTALYWYRQSLGQGLEFLIYFQGNSAPDKSGLPSDRFSAERTGGSVSTLTIQRTQQEDSAVYLCASSSQEGRTDTRYFGPGTRLTVL.

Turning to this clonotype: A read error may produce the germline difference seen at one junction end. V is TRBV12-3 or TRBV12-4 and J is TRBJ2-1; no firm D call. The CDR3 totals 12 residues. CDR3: CASSFSYSEQFF. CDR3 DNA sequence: TGTGCCAGCAGTTTTTCCTACAGTGAGCAGTTCTTC.

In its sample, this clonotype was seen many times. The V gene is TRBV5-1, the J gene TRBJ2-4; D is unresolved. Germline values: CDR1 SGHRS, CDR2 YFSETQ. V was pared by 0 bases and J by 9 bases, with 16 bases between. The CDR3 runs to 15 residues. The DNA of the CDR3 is TGCGCCAGCAGCTTGGGGGAAACACAGTTCGTCATTCAGTACTTC. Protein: CASSLGETQFVIQYF.

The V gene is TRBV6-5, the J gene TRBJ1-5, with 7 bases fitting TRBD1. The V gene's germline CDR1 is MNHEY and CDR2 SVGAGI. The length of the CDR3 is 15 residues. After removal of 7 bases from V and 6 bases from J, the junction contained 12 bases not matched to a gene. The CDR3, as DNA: TGTGCCAGCAAGAGGGGGCGCGAACATAGTCAGCCCCAGCATTTT. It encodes CASKRGREHSQPQHF.

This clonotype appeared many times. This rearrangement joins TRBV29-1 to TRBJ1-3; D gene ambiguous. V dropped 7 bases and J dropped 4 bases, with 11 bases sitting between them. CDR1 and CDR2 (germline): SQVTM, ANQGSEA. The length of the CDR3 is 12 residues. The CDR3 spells CSAMDRGNTIYF. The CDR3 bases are TGCAGCGCAATGGACCGAGGAAACACCATATATTTT. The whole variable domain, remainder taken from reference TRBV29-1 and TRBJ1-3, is SAVISQKPSRDICQRGTSLTIQCQVDSQVTMMFWYRQQPGQSLTLIATANQGSEATYESGFVIDKFPISRPNLTFSTLTVSNMSPEDSSIYLCSAMDRGNTIYFGEGSWLTVV.

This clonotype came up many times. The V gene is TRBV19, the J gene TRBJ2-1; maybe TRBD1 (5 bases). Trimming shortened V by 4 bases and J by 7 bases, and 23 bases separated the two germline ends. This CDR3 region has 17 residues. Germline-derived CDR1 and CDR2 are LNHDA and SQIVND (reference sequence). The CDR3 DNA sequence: TGTGCCAGTAGTAATTTACGGACACTTATCCGGAGAAATGAGCAGTTCTTC. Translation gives CASSNLRTLIRRNEQFF.

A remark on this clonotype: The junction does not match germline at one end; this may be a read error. The CDR3 nucleotides read TGTACCAGAAGCTCCCAATGGACTAGCGGGAGGGCCTACAATGAGCAGTTCTTC. Amino acid sequence: CTRSSQWTSGRAYNEQFF. The chain combines TRBV5-8 with TRBJ2-1; 15 nucleotides agree with TRBD2. The CDR3 totals 18 residues. Germline V gene lookup returns CDR1 SGHTS and CDR2 YDEGEE. Supplemented by reference TRBV5-8 and TRBJ2-1, the full variable domain reads EAGVTQSPTHLIKTRGQQATLRCSPISGHTSVYWYQQALGLGLQFLLWYDEGEERNRGNFPPRFSGRQFPNYSSELNVNALELEDSALYLCTRSSQWTSGRAYNEQFFGPGTRLTVL.

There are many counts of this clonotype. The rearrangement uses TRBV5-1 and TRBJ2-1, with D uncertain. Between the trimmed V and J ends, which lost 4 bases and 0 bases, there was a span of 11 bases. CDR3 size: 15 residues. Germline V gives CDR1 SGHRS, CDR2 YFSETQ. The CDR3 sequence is CASSPAGASYNEQFF. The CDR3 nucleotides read TGCGCCAGCAGCCCTGCAGGTGCCTCCTACAATGAGCAGTTCTTC.

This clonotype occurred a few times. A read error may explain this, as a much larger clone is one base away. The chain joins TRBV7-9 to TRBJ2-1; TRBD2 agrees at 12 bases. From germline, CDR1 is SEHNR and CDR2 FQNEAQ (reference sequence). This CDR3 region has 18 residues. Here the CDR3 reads CAGSLAGSGLAGLGEQFF. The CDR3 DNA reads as TGTGCCGGCAGCTTAGCTGGTTCGGGACTAGCGGGTCTCGGGGAGCAGTTCTTC.

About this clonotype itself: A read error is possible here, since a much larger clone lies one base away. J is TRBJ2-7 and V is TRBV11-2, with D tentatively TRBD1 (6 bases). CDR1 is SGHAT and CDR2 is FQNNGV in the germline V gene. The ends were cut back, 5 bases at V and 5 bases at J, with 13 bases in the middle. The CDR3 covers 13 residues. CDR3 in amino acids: CASSPDRRHEQYF. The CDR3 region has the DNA TGTGCCAGCAGCCCGGACAGACGCCACGAGCAGTACTTC.

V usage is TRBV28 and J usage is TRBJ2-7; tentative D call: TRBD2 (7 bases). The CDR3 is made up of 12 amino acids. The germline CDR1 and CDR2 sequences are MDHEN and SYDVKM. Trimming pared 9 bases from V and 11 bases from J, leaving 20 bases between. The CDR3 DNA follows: TGTGCCAGTGCCAGGGGAGGGGGAATCGAGTACTTC. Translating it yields CASARGGGIEYF.

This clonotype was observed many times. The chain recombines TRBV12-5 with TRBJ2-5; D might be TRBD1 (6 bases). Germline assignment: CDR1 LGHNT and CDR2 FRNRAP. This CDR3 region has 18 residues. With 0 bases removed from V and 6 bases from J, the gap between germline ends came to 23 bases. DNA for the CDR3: TGTGCTAGTGGTTTGGTACTATTTAAGCCGCAGGGGTGGCAGACCCAGTACTTC. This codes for CASGLVLFKPQGWQTQYF.

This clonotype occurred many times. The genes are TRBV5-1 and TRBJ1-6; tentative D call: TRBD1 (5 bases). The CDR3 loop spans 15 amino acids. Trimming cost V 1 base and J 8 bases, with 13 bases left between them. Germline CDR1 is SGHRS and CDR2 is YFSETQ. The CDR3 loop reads CASSLWGGKDSPLHF. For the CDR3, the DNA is TGCGCCAGCAGCTTGTGGGGGGGAAAAGATTCACCCCTCCACTTT.

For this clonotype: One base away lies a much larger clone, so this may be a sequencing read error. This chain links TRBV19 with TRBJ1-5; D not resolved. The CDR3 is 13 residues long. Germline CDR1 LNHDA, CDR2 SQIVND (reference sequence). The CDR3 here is CASRIASNQPQHF. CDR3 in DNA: TGTGCCAGTAGGATAGCCAGCAATCAGCCCCAGCATTTT.

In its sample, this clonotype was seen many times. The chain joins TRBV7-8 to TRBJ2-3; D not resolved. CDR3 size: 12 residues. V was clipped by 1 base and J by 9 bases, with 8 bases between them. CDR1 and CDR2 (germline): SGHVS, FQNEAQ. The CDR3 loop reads CASSLEGRTQYF. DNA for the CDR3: TGTGCCAGCAGCTTAGAGGGAAGAACGCAGTATTTT.

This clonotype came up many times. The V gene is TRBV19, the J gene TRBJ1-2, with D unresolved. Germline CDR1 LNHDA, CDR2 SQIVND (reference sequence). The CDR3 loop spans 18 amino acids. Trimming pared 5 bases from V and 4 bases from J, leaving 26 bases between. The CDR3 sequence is CASSPFFFRLPIGYGYTF. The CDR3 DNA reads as TGTGCCAGTAGTCCCTTCTTTTTCCGGCTCCCGATCGGCTATGGCTACACCTTC.

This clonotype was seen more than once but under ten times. The CDR3 loop reads CASSYSVSGAGAGNTIYF. The CDR3 nucleotides read TGTGCCAGCAGTTACAGTGTCTCCGGGGCAGGTGCTGGAAACACCATATATTTT. The genes are TRBV6-5 and TRBJ1-3, with TRBD1 as a possible D gene (5 bases). The V gene lost 2 bases and the J gene lost 2 bases, with 19 bases spanning the gap. CDR1 is MNHEY and CDR2 is SVGAGI in the germline V gene. The CDR3 contains 18 residues.

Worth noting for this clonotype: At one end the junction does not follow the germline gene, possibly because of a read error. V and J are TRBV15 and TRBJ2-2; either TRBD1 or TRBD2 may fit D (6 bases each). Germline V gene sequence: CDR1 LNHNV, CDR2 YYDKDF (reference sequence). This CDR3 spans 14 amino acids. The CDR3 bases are TGTGGCACCAGCAGAGTCGGGGGCCCCGGAGAGCTGTTTTTT. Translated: CGTSRVGGPGELFF.